This entry lists 9 T cell receptor beta chains sequenced from one sample in a study of T cell responses to AZD1222 COVID-19 vaccine. The method was immunoSEQ multiplex PCR; TCRdb's version includes in-frame clones alone and lacks a portion of them. The data contain under 200,000 clones, 90% of them seen just once; the ten biggest clones take up approximately 1.4%. This sample comprised peripheral blood, obtained on day 0 of AZD1222 vaccination. Every receptor here comes from an adult in good health.

The V gene is TRBV28, the J gene TRBJ1-2; D is perhaps TRBD1 (5 bases). In germline, CDR1 is MDHEN, CDR2 SYDVKM. This CDR3 has 17 residues. V lost 7 bases to trimming and J lost 4 bases, with 25 bases between them. DNA for the CDR3: TGTGCCAGCACTTCGGGGGATCGCGCGGGGGACCGCTATGGCTACACCTTC. This gives the protein CASTSGDRAGDRYGYTF.

This clone was found a few times. Other DNA sequences of this sample code for an identical CDR3. The chain is built from TRBV5-1 and TRBJ1-2; D possibly corresponds to TRBD1 (5 bases). Germline assignment: CDR1 SGHRS and CDR2 YFSETQ. This CDR3 has 13 residues. Trimming left V 0 bases short and J 2 bases short, with 5 bases between. The CDR3 DNA reads TGCGCCAGCAGCTTGGGACAGAACTATGGCTACACCTTC. This translates into CASSLGQNYGYTF.

This chain joins TRBV7-2 and TRBJ2-1, with D maybe TRBD1 (5 bases). This CDR3 comprises 15 residues. V dropped 5 bases and J dropped 0 bases, with 11 bases sitting between them. Germline V CDR1 and CDR2: SGHTA, FQGNSA. The DNA for the CDR3 is TGTGCCAGCAGCCCAGGGCTGAGCTCCTACAATGAGCAGTTCTTC. It specifies CASSPGLSSYNEQFF. Together with reference TRBV7-2 and TRBJ2-1, the CDR3 gives the full variable domain: GAGVSQSPSNKVTEKGKDVELRCDPISGHTALYWYRQSLGQGLEFLIYFQGNSAPDKSGLPSDRFSAERTGGSVSTLTIQRTQQEDSAVYLCASSPGLSSYNEQFFGPGTRLTVL.

This chain links TRBV3-1 (or the pseudogene TRBV3-2) with TRBJ1-1, with D perhaps TRBD1 (6 bases). This CDR3 region has 14 residues. Per the germline V gene, CDR1 is LGHDT and CDR2 is YNNKEL (reference sequence). Deletions cut 2 bases from V and 4 bases from J, with 11 bases between. The DNA for the CDR3 is TGTGCCAGCAGCCAACCTCAGGGGAGCACTGAAGCTTTCTTT. This translates into CASSQPQGSTEAFF.

The chain carries TRBV27 and TRBJ1-3; D unresolved. This CDR3 has 13 amino acids. CDR1 is MNHEY, CDR2 SMNVEV, per germline (reference sequence). V was pared by 5 bases and J by 0 bases, with 5 bases between. This CDR3 reads CASSAFSGNTIYF. CDR3 nucleotide sequence: TGTGCCAGCAGTGCGTTCTCTGGAAACACCATATATTTT.

The V gene is TRBV5-1, the J gene TRBJ2-3; 8 nucleotides match TRBD1. Germline V gives CDR1 SGHRS, CDR2 YFSETQ. Trimming at V came to 7 bases and at J to 6 bases, leaving 10 bases not matched to a gene. This CDR3 comprises 14 residues. This chain's CDR3 is CASSKGQGVDTQYF. The CDR3 DNA reads TGCGCCAGCTCTAAAGGACAGGGTGTGGATACGCAGTATTTT.

This chain connects TRBV6-1 to TRBJ2-6; TRBD2 is a possible D gene (5 bases). Germline-derived CDR1 and CDR2 are MNHNS and SASEGT. This CDR3 comprises 15 residues. V was pared by 2 bases and J by 1 base, with 6 bases between. CDR3 DNA sequence: TGTGCCAGCAGTGAACGCGGGTCTGGGGCCAACGTCCTGACTTTC. It yields the protein CASSERGSGANVLTF.

This clone appeared a few times. The chain uses TRBV6-6 and TRBJ2-1; D is undetermined. The germline V and J ends were trimmed by 0 bases and 7 bases, with 4 bases remaining between them. The CDR3 runs to 12 residues. Looked up from germline, CDR1 is MNHNY and CDR2 is SVGAGI (reference sequence). CDR3 loop: CASSYSGNEQFF. For the CDR3, the DNA is TGTGCCAGCAGTTACTCCGGAAATGAGCAGTTCTTC.

V gene TRBV27 combines with J gene TRBJ2-4, with D perhaps assigned TRBD1 or TRBD2 (5 bases each). Trimming shortened V by 3 bases and J by 5 bases, and 14 bases separated the two germline ends. Germline CDR1 is MNHEY and CDR2 is SMNVEV (reference sequence). The CDR3 covers 15 residues. CDR3 DNA sequence: TGTGCCAGCAGTTTGATCGGGGCCCTTGAAAACATTCAGTACTTC. Translation gives CASSLIGALENIQYF.